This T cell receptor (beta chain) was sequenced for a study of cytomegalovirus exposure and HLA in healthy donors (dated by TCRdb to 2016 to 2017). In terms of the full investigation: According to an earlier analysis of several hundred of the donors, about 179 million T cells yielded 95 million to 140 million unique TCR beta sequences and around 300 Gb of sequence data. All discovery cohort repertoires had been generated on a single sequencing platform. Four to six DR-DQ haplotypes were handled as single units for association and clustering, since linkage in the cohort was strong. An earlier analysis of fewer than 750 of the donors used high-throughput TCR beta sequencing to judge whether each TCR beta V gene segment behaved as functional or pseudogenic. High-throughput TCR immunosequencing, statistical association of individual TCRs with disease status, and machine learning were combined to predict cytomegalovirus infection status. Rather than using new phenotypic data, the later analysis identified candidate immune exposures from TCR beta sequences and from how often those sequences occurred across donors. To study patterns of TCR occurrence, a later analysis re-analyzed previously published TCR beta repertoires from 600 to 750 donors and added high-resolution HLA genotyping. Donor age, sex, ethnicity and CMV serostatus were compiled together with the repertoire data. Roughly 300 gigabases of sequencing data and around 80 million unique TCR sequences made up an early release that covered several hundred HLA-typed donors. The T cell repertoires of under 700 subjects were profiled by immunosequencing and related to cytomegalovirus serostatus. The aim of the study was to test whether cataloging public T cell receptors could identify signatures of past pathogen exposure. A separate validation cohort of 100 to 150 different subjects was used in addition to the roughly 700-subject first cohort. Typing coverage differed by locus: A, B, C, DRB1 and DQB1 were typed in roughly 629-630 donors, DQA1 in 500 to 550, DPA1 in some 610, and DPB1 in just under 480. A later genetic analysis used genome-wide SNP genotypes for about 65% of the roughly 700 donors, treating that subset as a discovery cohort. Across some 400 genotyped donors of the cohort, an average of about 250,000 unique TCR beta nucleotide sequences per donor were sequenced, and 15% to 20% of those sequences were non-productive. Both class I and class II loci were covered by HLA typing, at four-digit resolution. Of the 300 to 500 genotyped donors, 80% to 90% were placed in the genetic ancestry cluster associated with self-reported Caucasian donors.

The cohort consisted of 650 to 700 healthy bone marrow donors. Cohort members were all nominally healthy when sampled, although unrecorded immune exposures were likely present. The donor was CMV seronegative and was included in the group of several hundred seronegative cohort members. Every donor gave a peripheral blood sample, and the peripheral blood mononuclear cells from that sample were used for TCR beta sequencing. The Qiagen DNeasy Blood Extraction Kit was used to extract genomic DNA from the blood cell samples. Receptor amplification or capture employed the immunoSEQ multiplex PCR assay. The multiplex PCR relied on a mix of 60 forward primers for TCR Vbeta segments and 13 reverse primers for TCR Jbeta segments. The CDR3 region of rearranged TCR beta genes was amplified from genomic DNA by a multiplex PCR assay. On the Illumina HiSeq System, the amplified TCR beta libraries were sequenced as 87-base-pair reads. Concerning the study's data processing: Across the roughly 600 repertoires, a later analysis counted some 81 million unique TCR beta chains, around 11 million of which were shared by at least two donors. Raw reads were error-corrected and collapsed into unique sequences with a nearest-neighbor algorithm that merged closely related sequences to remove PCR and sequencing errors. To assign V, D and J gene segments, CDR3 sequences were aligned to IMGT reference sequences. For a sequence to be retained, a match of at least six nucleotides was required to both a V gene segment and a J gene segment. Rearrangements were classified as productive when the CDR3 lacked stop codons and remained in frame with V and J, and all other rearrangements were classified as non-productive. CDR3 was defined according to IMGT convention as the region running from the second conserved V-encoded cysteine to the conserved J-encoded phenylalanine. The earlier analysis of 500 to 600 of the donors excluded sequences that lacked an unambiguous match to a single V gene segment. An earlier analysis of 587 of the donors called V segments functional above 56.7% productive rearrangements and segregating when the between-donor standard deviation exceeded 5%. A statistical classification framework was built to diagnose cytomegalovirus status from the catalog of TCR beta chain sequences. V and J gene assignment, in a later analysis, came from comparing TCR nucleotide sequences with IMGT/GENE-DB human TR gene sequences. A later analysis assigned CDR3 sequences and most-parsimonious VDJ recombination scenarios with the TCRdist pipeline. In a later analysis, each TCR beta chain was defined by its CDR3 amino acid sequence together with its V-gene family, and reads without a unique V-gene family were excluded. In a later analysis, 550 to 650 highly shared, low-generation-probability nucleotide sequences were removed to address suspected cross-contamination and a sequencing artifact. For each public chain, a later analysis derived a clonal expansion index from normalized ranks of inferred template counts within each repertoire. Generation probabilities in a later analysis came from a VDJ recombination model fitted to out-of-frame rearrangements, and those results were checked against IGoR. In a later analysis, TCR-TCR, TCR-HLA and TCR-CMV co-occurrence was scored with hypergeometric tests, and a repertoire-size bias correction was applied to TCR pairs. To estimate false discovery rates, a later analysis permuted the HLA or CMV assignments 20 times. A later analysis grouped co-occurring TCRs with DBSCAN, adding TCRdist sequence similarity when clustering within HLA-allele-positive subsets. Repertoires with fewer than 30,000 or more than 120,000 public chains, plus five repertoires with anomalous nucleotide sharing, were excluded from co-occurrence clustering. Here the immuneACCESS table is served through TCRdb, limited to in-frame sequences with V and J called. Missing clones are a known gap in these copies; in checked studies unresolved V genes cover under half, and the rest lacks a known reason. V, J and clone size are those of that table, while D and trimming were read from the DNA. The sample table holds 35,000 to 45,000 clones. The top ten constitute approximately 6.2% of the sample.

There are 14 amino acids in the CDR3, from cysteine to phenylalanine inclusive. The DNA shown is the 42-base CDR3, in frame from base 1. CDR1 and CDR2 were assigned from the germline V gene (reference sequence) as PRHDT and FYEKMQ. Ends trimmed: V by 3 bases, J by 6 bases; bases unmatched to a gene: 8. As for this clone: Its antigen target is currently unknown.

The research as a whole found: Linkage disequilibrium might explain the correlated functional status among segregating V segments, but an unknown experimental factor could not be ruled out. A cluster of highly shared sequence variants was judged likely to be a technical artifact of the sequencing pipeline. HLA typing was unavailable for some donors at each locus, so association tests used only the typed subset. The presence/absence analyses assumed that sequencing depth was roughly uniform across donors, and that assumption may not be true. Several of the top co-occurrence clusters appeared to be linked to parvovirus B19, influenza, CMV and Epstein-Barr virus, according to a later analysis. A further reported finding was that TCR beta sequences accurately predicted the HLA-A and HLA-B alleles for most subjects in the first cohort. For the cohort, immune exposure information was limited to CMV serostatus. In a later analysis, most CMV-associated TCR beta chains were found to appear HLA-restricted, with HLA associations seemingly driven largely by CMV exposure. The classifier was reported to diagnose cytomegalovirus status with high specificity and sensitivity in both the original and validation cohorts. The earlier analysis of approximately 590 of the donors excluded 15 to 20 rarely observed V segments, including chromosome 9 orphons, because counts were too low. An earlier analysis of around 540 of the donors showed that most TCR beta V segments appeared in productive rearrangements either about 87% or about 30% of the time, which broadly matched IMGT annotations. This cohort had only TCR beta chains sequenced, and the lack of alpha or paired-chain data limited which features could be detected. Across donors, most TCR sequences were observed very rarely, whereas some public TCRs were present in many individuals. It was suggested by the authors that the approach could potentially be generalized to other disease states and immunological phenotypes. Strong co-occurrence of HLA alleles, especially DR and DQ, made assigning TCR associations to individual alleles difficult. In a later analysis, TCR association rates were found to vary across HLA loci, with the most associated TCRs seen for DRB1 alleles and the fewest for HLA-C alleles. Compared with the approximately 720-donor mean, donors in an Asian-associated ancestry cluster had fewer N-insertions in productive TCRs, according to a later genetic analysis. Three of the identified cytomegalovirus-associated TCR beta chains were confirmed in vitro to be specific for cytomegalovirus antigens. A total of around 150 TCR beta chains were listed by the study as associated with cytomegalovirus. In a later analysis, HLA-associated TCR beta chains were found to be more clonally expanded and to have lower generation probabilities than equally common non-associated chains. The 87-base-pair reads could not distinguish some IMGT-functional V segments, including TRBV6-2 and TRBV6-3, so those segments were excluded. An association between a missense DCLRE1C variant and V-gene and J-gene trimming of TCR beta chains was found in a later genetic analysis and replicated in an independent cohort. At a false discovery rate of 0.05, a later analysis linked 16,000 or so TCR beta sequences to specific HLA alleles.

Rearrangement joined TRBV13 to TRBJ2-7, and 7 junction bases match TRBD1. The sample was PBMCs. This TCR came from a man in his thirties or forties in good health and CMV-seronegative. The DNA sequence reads TGTGCCAGCAGCTTTTCCACAGGGGTTCGCGAGCAGTACTTC. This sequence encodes CASSFSTGVREQYF.